What follows are 3 T cell receptor beta chains derived from one specimen sequenced in a study of blood T cell repertoires in COVID-19 (dated by TCRdb to the early 2020s). The library was prepared using the immunoSEQ multiplex PCR assay. What TCRdb holds here is the immuneACCESS table cut down to in-frame rearrangements. Part of the clones is not present; checked against another copy, under half of the missing clones reflect an unresolved V gene, and the others are unexplained. The sample table holds about 350,000 clones, of which approximately 90% were seen once. The leading ten clones occupy more than 7.5% of the sample. Input material: peripheral blood. Receptor source: a man aged 30 to 39 with COVID-19, enrolled during active disease.

The rearrangement uses TRBV24-1 and TRBJ2-3; TRBD1 might be the D (5 bases). Trimming shortened V by 4 bases and J by 2 bases, and 12 bases separated the two germline ends. Germline assignment: CDR1 KGHDR and CDR2 SFDVKD. The CDR3 has 15 residues. The CDR3 loop is CATSEAAGNTDTQYF. DNA of the CDR3: TGTGCCACCAGTGAGGCGGCAGGGAACACAGATACGCAGTATTTT.

The rearrangement joins TRBV10-3 to TRBJ2-7; 8 bases agree with TRBD1. The germline CDR1 and CDR2 sequences are ENHRY and SYGVKD. This CDR3 is 17 amino acids long. Trimming took 6 bases from V and 3 from J; bases not matched to a gene: 16. CDR3: CAISATQGASYGYEQYF. Here the CDR3 DNA reads TGTGCCATCAGCGCAACCCAGGGGGCGTCGTATGGCTACGAGCAGTACTTC.

This rearrangement joins TRBV13 to TRBJ2-7, with 9 bases aligning to TRBD2. The CDR3 sequence is 15 residues long. V lost 4 bases to trimming and J lost 7 bases; unmatched junction nucleotides: 11. Germline CDR1 PRHDT, CDR2 FYEKMQ (reference sequence). DNA for the CDR3: TGTGCCAGCAGCTCAGACGGGGCGGGGGGGCGTGAGCAGTACTTC. As protein: CASSSDGAGGREQYF.